Listed here are 32 T cell receptor beta chains from one sample, sequenced in a study of OX40 agonist ivuxolimab in advanced cancers. Only in-frame clones appear in the TCRdb table, and some are missing; sequencing was by immunoSEQ multiplex PCR. The sample comprises about 110,000 clones, approximately 89% of which are singletons, and 0.27% rests with the top ten. The material was CD4+ or CD8+ T cells sorted from blood, obtained in a trial of the OX40 agonist ivuxolimab. These receptors came from an adult with an advanced solid tumor such as melanoma, head and neck, liver or kidney cancer.

The chain employs TRBV6-5 and TRBJ1-5, with D perhaps matching TRBD1 (5 bases). This CDR3 is 14 amino acids long. The germline V and J ends were trimmed by 2 bases and 9 bases, with 14 bases remaining between them. Germline CDR1 is MNHEY and CDR2 is SVGAGI. CDR3 coding DNA: TGTGCCAGCAGTTACATAGGGGCCGCTGGGCCCCAGCATTTT. Translated, it gives CASSYIGAAGPQHF.

This chain connects TRBV5-1 to TRBJ1-6, with D maybe TRBD1 (5 bases). Deletions cut 2 bases from V and 9 bases from J, with 15 bases between. The germline V gene encodes CDR1 SGHRS and CDR2 YFSETQ. The CDR3 length is 15 residues. CDR3 in DNA: TGCGCCAGCAGCTTCAACGACAGATTTTCTTCACCCCTCCACTTT. Translation: CASSFNDRFSSPLHF.

This clone was seen a few times. The chain is built from TRBV4-1 and TRBJ2-4, with 9 nucleotides matching TRBD2. Unmatched junction bases numbered 8, after V lost 0 bases and J lost 2 bases. CDR3 length: 18 residues. Germline V gene lookup returns CDR1 MGHRA and CDR2 YSYEKL. The CDR3 loop is CASSQDRLAEPTKNIQYF. The CDR3 bases are TGCGCCAGCAGCCAAGATCGACTAGCGGAGCCCACCAAAAACATTCAGTACTTC.

This clone turned up a few times. The rearrangement links TRBV5-4 to TRBJ1-2; D perhaps matches TRBD1 (6 bases). The CDR3 has 12 residues. CDR1 and CDR2 (germline): SGHNT, YYREEE (reference sequence). With 3 bases removed from V and 8 bases from J, the gap between germline ends came to 11 bases. CDR3 bases: TGTGCCAGCAGCTCGGACAGTACGGGCTACACCTTC. Protein: CASSSDSTGYTF. The variable domain in full, completed from reference TRBV5-4 and TRBJ1-2, reads ETGVTQSPTHLIKTRGQQVTLRCSSQSGHNTVSWYQQALGQGPQFIFQYYREEENGRGNFPPRFSGLQFPNYSSELNVNALELDDSALYLCASSSDSTGYTFGSGTRLTVV.

The J gene is TRBJ2-3, the V gene TRBV6-1; 7 positions agree with TRBD1. V shed 7 bases and J 4 bases; nucleotides not matched to a gene: 8. Germline lookup yields CDR1 MNHNS and CDR2 SASEGT. This CDR3 has 14 residues. DNA of the CDR3: TGTGCCAGCACCCTCCGACAGGGAGCAGATACGCAGTATTTT. Its protein is CASTLRQGADTQYF.

The rearrangement joins TRBV27 to TRBJ2-6, with TRBD1 matching 7 bases. The germline V gene encodes CDR1 MNHEY and CDR2 SMNVEV (reference sequence). This CDR3 spans 17 amino acids. J was trimmed by 0 bases and V by 5 bases; bases with no gene match: 7. The CDR3 loop reads CASSMDRLSSGANVLTF. CDR3 sequence (DNA): TGTGCCAGCAGTATGGACAGGCTCTCCTCTGGGGCCAACGTCCTGACTTTC.

The rearrangement joins TRBV4-2 to TRBJ1-2, with 10 bases that match TRBD1. V gave up 5 bases and J gave up 5 bases; unmatched junction bases: 8. Germline V gives CDR1 LGHNA, CDR2 YNFKEQ. The CDR3 consists of 15 residues. The CDR3: CASSLGQGTQYGYTF. DNA of the CDR3: TGTGCCAGCAGCTTGGGACAGGGGACTCAGTATGGCTACACCTTC.

The J gene is TRBJ1-3, the V gene TRBV6-6; no reliable D call. There are 12 residues in the CDR3. The ends were cut back, 6 bases at V and 8 bases at J, with 11 bases in the middle. CDR1 MNHNY and CDR2 SVGAGI come from the germline V gene (reference sequence). CDR3 DNA: TGTGCCAGCAGCAGTCAGCCAGACACCATATATTTT. Its translation is CASSSQPDTIYF.

The chain employs TRBV11-3 and TRBJ2-5; TRBD1 aligns across 7 bases. Germline V gives CDR1 SGHNT, CDR2 YENEEA. V shed 4 bases, J shed 7 bases, and the junction held 12 bases outside the gene matches. The CDR3 covers 15 residues. The CDR3 DNA reads TGTGCCAGCAGCTCGAAAAATGACAGGGCGGGGACCCAGTACTTC. Encoded protein: CASSSKNDRAGTQYF. The entire variable domain, with the rest obtained from reference TRBV11-3 and TRBJ2-5, is as follows: EAGVVQSPRYKIIEKKQPVAFWCNPISGHNTLYWYLQNLGQGPELLIRYENEEAVDDSQLPKDRFSAERLKGVDSTLKIQPAELGDSAVYLCASSSKNDRAGTQYFGPGTRLLVL.

This chain uses TRBV5-1 with TRBJ2-5, with 9 nucleotides matching TRBD2. CDR1 is SGHRS and CDR2 is YFSETQ in the germline V gene. The ends lost 4 bases at V and 5 bases at J; junction bases unmatched: 9. The CDR3 consists of 15 residues. The DNA for the CDR3 is TGCGCCAGCAGCATGACGGGCGGGAGGGACGAGACCCAGTACTTC. As protein: CASSMTGGRDETQYF.

The J gene is TRBJ2-1, the V gene TRBV6-5, with D possibly matching TRBD2 (5 bases). The CDR3 consists of 15 residues. Germline CDR1 MNHEY, CDR2 SVGAGI. The ends were cut back, 6 bases at V and 3 bases at J, with 15 bases in the middle. CDR3 DNA sequence: TGTGCCAGCAGCTCCACTAGTCGTAGCTACAATGAGCAGTTCTTC. Translated: CASSSTSRSYNEQFF.

The gene calls are TRBV7-2 and TRBJ1-6; D is undetermined. Germline CDR1 is SGHTA and CDR2 is FQGNSA. V dropped 5 bases and J dropped 6 bases, with 11 bases sitting between them. This CDR3 has 14 amino acids. The CDR3 DNA reads as TGTGCCAGCAGCCCAGATAGTTTTAATTCACCCCTCCACTTT. Translation gives CASSPDSFNSPLHF.

The V call is TRBV19, the J call TRBJ1-2, with D possibly being TRBD1 (5 bases). The germline V gene encodes CDR1 LNHDA and CDR2 SQIVND (reference sequence). Trimming removed 1 base from V and 5 bases from J, with 14 bases in between. The CDR3 has 15 amino acids. In nucleotides, the CDR3 is TGTGCCAGTAGTATAGTAATGGCAGACAGATATGGCTACACCTTC. It encodes CASSIVMADRYGYTF.

This clone has a handful of counts. V is TRBV27 and J is TRBJ1-6; D is uncertain. Germline CDR1 MNHEY, CDR2 SMNVEV (reference sequence). Trimming removed 1 base at V and 8 bases at J, with 12 bases between. This CDR3 comprises 15 residues. CDR3: CASSLLGGFDSPLHF. Written as DNA, the CDR3 is TGTGCCAGCAGTTTATTGGGAGGCTTTGATTCACCCCTCCACTTT.

The chain links TRBV16 to TRBJ1-1; TRBD1 agrees at 11 bases. Trimming cost V 6 bases and J 3 bases; bases outside gene matches: 6. Per germline, CDR1 KGHSY and CDR2 FQNENV. The CDR3 extends over 15 amino acids. CDR3 nucleotides: TGTGCCAGCAGTCCCCCGGGACAGGGGGACACTGAAGCTTTCTTT. Protein: CASSPPGQGDTEAFF.

The chain joins TRBV6-5 to TRBJ1-1; 7 bases map to TRBD1. The CDR3 sequence is 15 residues long. Germline V gene lookup returns CDR1 MNHEY and CDR2 SVGAGI. Trimming at V came to 0 bases and at J to 4 bases, leaving 5 bases not matched to a gene. CDR3 sequence reads: CASSYSQGVGTEAFF. CDR3 nucleotide sequence: TGTGCCAGCAGTTACTCCCAGGGGGTTGGCACTGAAGCTTTCTTT.

The chain is built from TRBV11-2 and TRBJ2-2; D is possibly TRBD1 or TRBD2 (5 bases each). Germline V gene sequence: CDR1 SGHAT, CDR2 FQNNGV. CDR3 length equals 13 residues. Trimming took 5 bases from V and 1 from J, leaving 5 bases between them. The CDR3: CASSGGNTGELFF. DNA for the CDR3: TGTGCCAGCAGCGGGGGGAACACCGGGGAGCTGTTTTTT.

V gene TRBV6-5 combines with J gene TRBJ1-1; 7 nucleotides match TRBD1. Germline-derived CDR1 and CDR2 are MNHEY and SVGAGI. V lost 4 bases, J lost 5 bases, and 7 bases stayed unmatched. The CDR3 spans 14 residues. The CDR3 region is CASSSTDRATEAFF. The CDR3 coding sequence is TGTGCCAGCAGTTCCACCGACAGGGCAACTGAAGCTTTCTTT.

The chain employs TRBV7-9 and TRBJ2-3; no clear D gene. The CDR3 length is 16 residues. Germline loops: CDR1 SEHNR, CDR2 FQNEAQ (reference sequence). Between the trimmed V and J ends, which lost 0 bases and 0 bases, there was a span of 10 bases. The chain's CDR3 is CASSLARPLSTDTQYF. DNA of the CDR3: TGTGCCAGCAGCTTAGCGCGCCCCCTTAGCACAGATACGCAGTATTTT.

The chain uses TRBV7-9 and TRBJ2-5; 13 bases map to TRBD2. After removal of 5 bases from V and 1 base from J, the junction contained 10 bases not matched to a gene. This CDR3 spans 18 amino acids. Germline CDR1 SEHNR, CDR2 FQNEAQ (reference sequence). This chain's CDR3 is CASSPGLAGVWGQETQYF. In DNA form, the CDR3 reads TGTGCCAGCAGCCCCGGACTAGCGGGAGTTTGGGGCCAAGAGACCCAGTACTTC.

As DNA, the CDR3 is TGTGCCAGCAGTCTCTCGGACAGATCTTACAATGAGCAGTTCTTC. As protein: CASSLSDRSYNEQFF. The rearrangement uses TRBV28 and TRBJ2-1; perhaps TRBD1 as D (6 bases). There are 15 residues in the CDR3. Germline-derived CDR1 and CDR2 are MDHEN and SYDVKM. V shed 5 bases and J shed 4 bases, with 15 bases lying between them.

The chain links TRBV6-6 to TRBJ1-1; possible D gene TRBD1, 6 bases. CDR1 MNHNY and CDR2 SVGAGI come from the germline V gene (reference sequence). V gave up 2 bases and J gave up 4 bases, with 11 bases separating them. This CDR3 region has 14 residues. The CDR3 nucleotides are TGTGCCAGCAGTTACCGCCTGGACAGCACTGAAGCTTTCTTT. Translating it yields CASSYRLDSTEAFF.

The chain uses TRBV6-5 and TRBJ1-1, with D possibly TRBD1 on 5 matching bases. The CDR3 has 15 residues. Looked up from germline, CDR1 is MNHEY and CDR2 is SVGAGI. V lost 6 bases and J 4 bases, leaving 18 bases between the germline ends. The CDR3 spells CASSPGIWGVTEAFF. In nucleotides, the CDR3 is TGTGCCAGCAGCCCAGGGATCTGGGGGGTCACTGAAGCTTTCTTT.

V is TRBV6-4 and J is TRBJ2-1; TRBD2 matches at 11 bases. Germline-derived CDR1 and CDR2 are MRHNA and SNTAGT. J was trimmed by 5 bases and V by 0 bases; bases with no gene match: 3. The CDR3 loop spans 16 amino acids. The CDR3 sequence: CASSDSSTSGDNEQFF. In nucleotides, the CDR3 is TGTGCCAGCAGTGACTCCTCGACTAGCGGGGACAATGAGCAGTTCTTC.

The chain links TRBV4-2 to TRBJ1-3; 8 nucleotides agree with TRBD1. The CDR3 consists of 16 residues. CDR1 LGHNA and CDR2 YNFKEQ come from the germline V gene. J lost 4 bases, V lost 4 bases, and 9 bases had no gene match. The CDR3 coding sequence is TGTGCCAGCAGCCTCAGGGGGCGACTAAGCGGAAACACCATATATTTT. It encodes CASSLRGRLSGNTIYF.

The rearrangement links TRBV7-2 to TRBJ1-4, with 7 nucleotides matching TRBD1. V dropped 5 bases and J dropped 6; count of bases not matched to a gene: 6. Germline V gene sequence: CDR1 SGHTA, CDR2 FQGNSA. The CDR3 sequence is 14 residues long. The CDR3 reads CASSRGRGDEKLFF. CDR3 in DNA: TGTGCCAGCAGCAGGGGGCGAGGTGATGAAAAACTGTTTTTT.

This rearrangement joins TRBV30 to TRBJ2-3; 10 bases line up with TRBD2. CDR3 length equals 15 residues. The germline V gene encodes CDR1 GTSNPN and CDR2 SVGIG (reference sequence). V was pared by 3 bases and J by 8 bases, with 11 bases of the junction left unmatched. The DNA of the CDR3 is TGTGCCTGGAGGGAGGGGGGACTAGCGCCGACTACGCAGTATTTT. Translated, it gives CAWREGGLAPTTQYF.

This chain links TRBV6-1 with TRBJ2-7; tentatively, D is TRBD1 (6 bases). The germline V gene encodes CDR1 MNHNS and CDR2 SASEGT. CDR3 length: 14 residues. V was shortened by 3 bases and J by 2 bases, with 11 bases between the two germline ends. The CDR3 sequence is CASSDPGTPYEQYF. In DNA, the CDR3 is TGTGCCAGCAGTGACCCCGGGACACCCTACGAGCAGTACTTC.

The V call is TRBV11-1, the J call TRBJ1-1; D ambiguous. Trimming took 6 bases from V and 4 from J, leaving 12 bases between them. CDR3 length: 13 residues. Per germline, CDR1 SGHAT and CDR2 FQDESV (reference sequence). The chain's CDR3 is CASSLTPTTEAFF. CDR3 DNA: TGTGCCAGCAGTTTGACACCGACCACTGAAGCTTTCTTT. Filled out from reference TRBV11-1 and TRBJ1-1, the complete variable domain reads EAEVAQSPRYKITEKSQAVAFWCDPISGHATLYWYRQILGQGPELLVQFQDESVVDDSQLPKDRFSAERLKGVDSTLKIQPAELGDSAMYLCASSLTPTTEAFFGQGTRLTVV.

The chain uses TRBV4-1 and TRBJ1-5, with a weak D call TRBD1 (5 bases). The length of the CDR3 is 14 residues. The germline V gene encodes CDR1 MGHRA and CDR2 YSYEKL. Trimming removed 3 bases from V and 2 bases from J, with 8 bases in between. In DNA, the CDR3 is TGCGCCAGCAGCCATCTACAGGGCAATCAGCCCCAGCATTTT. Amino acid sequence: CASSHLQGNQPQHF.

The gene calls are TRBV19 and TRBJ1-1; D is undetermined. Germline V gives CDR1 LNHDA, CDR2 SQIVND (reference sequence). The CDR3 has 15 amino acids. V lost 6 bases and J 0 bases, leaving 14 bases between the germline ends. Here the CDR3 DNA reads TGTGCCAGTAGGATCGTGAAATCGTTGAACACTGAAGCTTTCTTT. Its protein product is CASRIVKSLNTEAFF.

This chain connects TRBV6-1 to TRBJ1-2; D not resolved. The CDR3 consists of 12 residues. Trimming cost V 7 bases and J 4 bases, with 10 bases left between them. Germline loops: CDR1 MNHNS, CDR2 SASEGT. The CDR3 nucleotides are TGTGCCAGCACAGAGAGTACCTATGGCTACACCTTC. Translated, it gives CASTESTYGYTF.